Shown below are 26 T cell receptor beta chains from a single sample sequenced in a study of CD8+ T cells in alopecia areata. The authors extracted RNA and reverse transcribed it into cDNA as the sequencing template. TCRdb's table, derived via immunoSEQ multiplex PCR, lists solely in-frame clones and lacks some. The sample contains 170,000 or so clones, approximately 62% of which appear only once. Sequencing used CD4+ T cells sorted from blood, obtained at week 0. Receptors originate from a human donor with alopecia areata.

V usage is TRBV15 and J usage is TRBJ1-5; 8 bases agree with TRBD1. Germline values: CDR1 LNHNV, CDR2 YYDKDF (reference sequence). This CDR3 spans 14 amino acids. The V and J ends lost 5 bases and 5 bases, in that order; junction bases with no gene match: 5. DNA for the CDR3: TGTGCCACCAGCGCCAGGGGGCTGGATCAGCCCCAGCATTTT. Protein sequence: CATSARGLDQPQHF. Variable domain in full (rest from reference TRBV15 and TRBJ1-5): DAMVIQNPRYQVTQFGKPVTLSCSQTLNHNVMYWYQQKSSQAPKLLFHYYDKDFNNEADTPDNFQSRRPNTSFCFLDIRSPGLGDTAMYLCATSARGLDQPQHFGDGTRLSIL.

This clone was counted only a few times. Distinct nucleotide sequences in the sample also encode this CDR3. The chain is built from TRBV7-9 and TRBJ2-3, with D perhaps TRBD2 (6 bases). The CDR3 sequence is 14 residues long. Deletions cut 2 bases from V and 1 base from J, with 7 bases between. The germline gives CDR1 SEHNR, CDR2 FQNEAQ (reference sequence). The CDR3 sequence: CASSLSGGTDTQYF. CDR3 nucleotides: TGTGCCAGCAGCTTATCGGGGGGCACAGATACGCAGTATTTT.

The CDR3 region has the DNA TGCAGCGTTGAAGCCTCCGGGGGGGAGACCCAGTACTTC. This encodes CSVEASGGETQYF. This sequence joins TRBV29-1 and TRBJ2-5; TRBD2 agrees at 7 bases. The CDR3 has 13 amino acids. V was pared by 1 base and J by 5 bases, with 4 bases of the junction left unmatched. Germline V CDR1 and CDR2: SQVTM, ANQGSEA.

The chain recombines TRBV7-2 with TRBJ1-1; D may be TRBD1 (6 bases). The CDR3 runs to 15 residues. Germline loops: CDR1 SGHTA, CDR2 FQGNSA. Trimming took off 6 bases at V and 1 base at J, with 15 bases between the two ends. The DNA for the CDR3 is TGTGCCAGCAGTTCCGGCAGGGGTGGGAACACTGAAGCTTTCTTT. It codes for CASSSGRGGNTEAFF.

This chain uses TRBV9 with TRBJ1-2; D remains ambiguous. Germline CDR1 and CDR2: SGDLS and YYNGEE. V lost 0 bases and J 2 bases, leaving 2 bases between the germline ends. CDR3 size: 12 residues. This chain's CDR3 is CASSVANYGYTF. CDR3 nucleotide sequence: TGTGCCAGCAGCGTAGCCAACTATGGCTACACCTTC.

This clone occurred many times. The chain carries TRBV9 and TRBJ2-5; weak D call: TRBD2 (5 bases). Trimming shortened V by 3 bases and J by 2 bases, and 8 bases separated the two germline ends. Per the germline V gene, CDR1 is SGDLS and CDR2 is YYNGEE. This CDR3 comprises 13 residues. The CDR3 here is CASSGSGQETQYF. The CDR3 nucleotides are TGTGCCAGCAGCGGGTCGGGGCAAGAGACCCAGTACTTC.

This chain joins TRBV7-2 and TRBJ2-1; TRBD2 agrees at 9 bases. The CDR3 is made up of 18 amino acids. V shed 5 bases and J 9 bases; nucleotides not matched to a gene: 20. CDR1 is SGHTA, CDR2 FQGNSA, per germline. The CDR3 DNA reads TGTGCCAGCAGCGCAACCTCCGTCCTTGCGGGGGGGCTCGGTGAGCAGTTCTTC. It yields the protein CASSATSVLAGGLGEQFF.

This clone has more than one count but fewer than ten. The chain carries TRBV7-9 and TRBJ1-5, with D unclear. Germline CDR1 is SEHNR and CDR2 is FQNEAQ (reference sequence). Trimming pared 3 bases from V and 4 bases from J, leaving 10 bases between. This CDR3 has 14 amino acids. This chain's CDR3 is CASSFEGMNQPQHF. The CDR3 nucleotides read TGTGCCAGCAGCTTTGAGGGTATGAATCAGCCCCAGCATTTT.

The V gene is TRBV19, the J gene TRBJ1-5; no firm D call. The CDR3 contains 15 residues. Germline CDR1 reads LNHDA; CDR2 reads SQIVND (reference sequence). Deletions cut 0 bases from V and 2 bases from J, with 8 bases between. The CDR3 nucleotides read TGTGCCAGTAGTATAGAGGCGGCGCGCAATCAGCCCCAGCATTTT. Its protein is CASSIEAARNQPQHF.

The rearrangement joins TRBV6-6 to TRBJ2-6; TRBD1 might be the D (6 bases). Trimming stripped 9 bases from V and 2 bases from J, with 17 bases between. Germline V gene lookup returns CDR1 MNHNY and CDR2 SVGAGI (reference sequence). The CDR3 is 16 residues long. CDR3 sequence reads: CARGIQGIAGANVLTF. As DNA, the CDR3 is TGTGCCAGAGGCATACAGGGAATTGCTGGGGCCAACGTCCTGACTTTC.

This clone was seen a few times. J is TRBJ2-5 and V is TRBV7-2; 14 bases are a match to TRBD2. V lost 4 bases and J lost 7; bases outside the gene matches: 8. Per germline, CDR1 SGHTA and CDR2 FQGNSA. The CDR3 sequence is 16 residues long. The CDR3 DNA sequence: TGTGCCAGCAGCTCAACAGGACTAGCGGGGGGTGGGACCCAGTACTTC. Protein product: CASSSTGLAGGGTQYF. Full variable domain (outside the CDR3, taken from reference TRBV7-2 and TRBJ2-5): GAGVSQSPSNKVTEKGKDVELRCDPISGHTALYWYRQSLGQGLEFLIYFQGNSAPDKSGLPSDRFSAERTGGSVSTLTIQRTQQEDSAVYLCASSSTGLAGGGTQYFGPGTRLLVL.

This clone occurred a few times. The rearrangement joins TRBV30 to TRBJ1-5; the D gene is possibly TRBD1 (5 bases). The CDR3 runs to 15 residues. Germline lookup yields CDR1 GTSNPN and CDR2 SVGIG (reference sequence). Trimming stripped 3 bases from V and 7 bases from J, with 19 bases between. The CDR3 here is CAWREGPNAGQPQHF. The CDR3 DNA sequence: TGTGCCTGGAGAGAGGGACCGAACGCGGGGCAGCCCCAGCATTTT.

This clone came up a few times. This chain joins TRBV29-1 and TRBJ2-5, with 7 bases matching TRBD1. In germline, CDR1 is SQVTM, CDR2 ANQGSEA. The CDR3 has 13 amino acids. Germline trimming cut 7 bases from V and 1 base from J; bases unmatched to any gene: 6. The CDR3 region has the DNA TGCAGCGCTTCGGGGACAGTCCAAGAGACCCAGTACTTC. It yields the protein CSASGTVQETQYF. Full variable domain (outside the CDR3, taken from reference TRBV29-1 and TRBJ2-5): SAVISQKPSRDICQRGTSLTIQCQVDSQVTMMFWYRQQPGQSLTLIATANQGSEATYESGFVIDKFPISRPNLTFSTLTVSNMSPEDSSIYLCSASGTVQETQYFGPGTRLLVL.

The J gene is TRBJ2-5, the V gene TRBV5-1; D not certain. The CDR3 spans 14 residues. The germline V and J ends were trimmed by 9 bases and 0 bases, with 15 bases remaining between them. Germline assignment: CDR1 SGHRS and CDR2 YFSETQ. The CDR3 region is CATRKTANQETQYF. The CDR3 DNA is TGCGCCACCAGGAAAACAGCAAACCAAGAGACCCAGTACTTC.

The J gene is TRBJ1-1, the V gene TRBV4-1, with D possibly TRBD1 on 6 matching bases. V gave up 0 bases and J gave up 1 base, with 12 bases separating them. The CDR3 totals 16 residues. Germline-derived CDR1 and CDR2 are MGHRA and YSYEKL. The CDR3 sequence is CASSQDFGRGNTEAFF. For the CDR3, the DNA is TGCGCCAGCAGCCAAGATTTCGGCAGGGGGAACACTGAAGCTTTCTTT.

V and J are TRBV6-5 and TRBJ1-2; D unresolved. Trimming took off 0 bases at V and 4 bases at J, with 12 bases between the two ends. CDR3 size: 15 residues. Germline CDR1 is MNHEY and CDR2 is SVGAGI. The CDR3 nucleotides are TGTGCCAGCAGTTACTCATCCCAGCTAACCTATGGCTACACCTTC. Translation gives CASSYSSQLTYGYTF.

This clone has only a few counts. CDR3 DNA sequence: TGTGCCAGCAGCGTAGTAGGGTCGACAGGTGAAGCTTTCTTT. Protein: CASSVVGSTGEAFF. The rearrangement uses TRBV9 and TRBJ1-1; tentatively, D is TRBD1 (6 bases). This CDR3 is 14 amino acids long. Deletions cut 0 bases from V and 7 bases from J, with 13 bases between. Germline CDR1 and CDR2: SGDLS and YYNGEE.

V is TRBV5-6 and J is TRBJ1-2, with 7 bases fitting TRBD1. Germline values: CDR1 SGHDT, CDR2 YYEEEE. V gave up 3 bases and J gave up 4 bases; unmatched junction bases: 3. The CDR3 extends over 13 amino acids. The CDR3 here is CASSSRGSYGYTF. The CDR3 nucleotides read TGTGCCAGCAGCTCCAGGGGGTCCTATGGCTACACCTTC.

The chain carries TRBV19 and TRBJ1-2, with 8 nucleotides matching TRBD1. In germline, CDR1 is LNHDA, CDR2 SQIVND (reference sequence). The CDR3 covers 14 residues. The junction had 8 bases not matched to a gene; V was cut back by 7 bases and J by 4 bases. CDR3 loop: CASTPQGVAYGYTF. CDR3 in DNA: TGTGCCAGTACCCCACAGGGGGTGGCCTATGGCTACACCTTC.

The rearrangement links TRBV2 to TRBJ1-2; D call uncertain. V lost 7 bases and J 4 bases, leaving 10 bases between the germline ends. Germline assignment: CDR1 SNHLY and CDR2 FYNNEI. The CDR3 spans 12 residues. CDR3 amino acids: CASTAPPYGYTF. CDR3 bases: TGTGCCAGCACCGCTCCTCCCTATGGCTACACCTTC.

CDR3 sequence reads: CASSRTRETQYF. As DNA, the CDR3 is TGTGCCAGCAGCCGGACGCGAGAGACCCAGTACTTC. V is TRBV7-2 and J is TRBJ2-5, with unresolved D. Trimming stripped 5 bases from V and 4 bases from J, with 8 bases between. The CDR3 length is 12 residues. Germline V lookup: CDR1 SGHTA, CDR2 FQGNSA.

This clone was detected ten times or more. The V call is TRBV5-1, the J call TRBJ2-2; D is ambiguous. With 0 bases removed from V and 2 bases from J, the gap between germline ends came to 11 bases. CDR3 size: 16 residues. Germline V gene sequence: CDR1 SGHRS, CDR2 YFSETQ. The CDR3 loop reads CASSLGLLINTGELFF. The CDR3 DNA reads TGCGCCAGCAGCTTGGGGCTACTAATTAACACCGGGGAGCTGTTTTTT.

This clone was counted between two and nine times. The genes are TRBV27 and TRBJ2-7, with D hard to call. CDR1 MNHEY and CDR2 SMNVEV come from the germline V gene (reference sequence). This CDR3 comprises 15 residues. The V and J ends lost 2 bases and 2 bases respectively, with 13 bases between them. CDR3 in DNA: TGTGCCAGCAGTTTAAACGGCCCGAATCCCTACGAGCAGTACTTC. It encodes CASSLNGPNPYEQYF.

This chain's CDR3 is CASGSPDRALGATEAFF. CDR3 nucleotides: TGTGCTAGTGGTTCACCGGACAGGGCTCTGGGAGCAACTGAAGCTTTCTTT. The chain recombines TRBV12-5 with TRBJ1-1; TRBD1 matches at 8 bases. The CDR3 has 17 amino acids. Germline CDR1 LGHNT, CDR2 FRNRAP. Germline trimming cut 4 bases from V and 5 bases from J; bases unmatched to any gene: 15.

The table lists this clone with a few counts. Other DNA variants within this sample encode the same CDR3. The J gene is TRBJ2-1, the V gene TRBV29-1; possible D gene TRBD1, 6 bases. The CDR3 totals 12 residues. Trimming stripped 4 bases from V and 6 bases from J, with 10 bases between. The germline CDR1 and CDR2 sequences are SQVTM and ANQGSEA. CDR3 DNA: TGCAGCGTTGGGCAGGGGTCCAATGAGCAGTTCTTC. Protein sequence: CSVGQGSNEQFF.

This chain connects TRBV29-1 to TRBJ1-2; D unresolved. The CDR3 spans 11 residues. From germline, CDR1 is SQVTM and CDR2 ANQGSEA. Trimming pared 0 bases from V and 8 bases from J, leaving 7 bases between. CDR3 sequence: CSVEEQWGYTF. DNA for the CDR3: TGCAGCGTTGAAGAGCAGTGGGGCTACACCTTC.